The present TCR beta chain was sequenced within a study of blood T cell repertoires in COVID-19. Germline trimming cut 4 bases from V and 3 bases from J; bases unmatched to any gene: 8. The germline gives CDR1 SEHNR, CDR2 FQNEAQ (reference sequence). CDR3 length: 15 residues. Profiling relied on immunoSEQ multiplex PCR, and the TCRdb table lists in-frame clones only, not all of them. Of some 160,000 clones listed, 80% to 90% are singletons. This chain uses TRBV7-9 with TRBJ1-1; the match to TRBD1 covers 7 bases. The sequence derives from a woman in her sixties with active COVID-19. The sequencing input was peripheral blood. CDR3 coding DNA: TGTGCCAGCAGCTCTCGAACAGGGGCGGACACTGAAGCTTTCTTT. It codes for CASSSRTGADTEAFF. Together with reference TRBV7-9 and TRBJ1-1, the CDR3 gives the full variable domain: DTGVSQNPRHKITKRGQNVTFRCDPISEHNRLYWYRQTLGQGPEFLTYFQNEAQLEKSRLLSDRFSAERPKGSFSTLEIQRTEQGDSAMYLCASSSRTGADTEAFFGQGTRLTVV.